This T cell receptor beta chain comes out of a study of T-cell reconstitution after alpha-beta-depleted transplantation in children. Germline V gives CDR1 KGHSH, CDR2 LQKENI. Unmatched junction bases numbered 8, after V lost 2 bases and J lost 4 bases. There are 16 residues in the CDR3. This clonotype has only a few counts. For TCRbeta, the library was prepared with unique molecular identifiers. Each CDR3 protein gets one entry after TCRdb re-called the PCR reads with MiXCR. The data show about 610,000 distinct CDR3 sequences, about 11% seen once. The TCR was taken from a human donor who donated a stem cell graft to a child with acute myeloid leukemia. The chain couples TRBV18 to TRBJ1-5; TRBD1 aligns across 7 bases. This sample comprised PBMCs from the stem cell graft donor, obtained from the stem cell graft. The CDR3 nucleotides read TGTGCCAGCTCACCAGGGGGCAGGGGGACTAATCAGCCCCAGCATTTT. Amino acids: CASSPGGRGTNQPQHF. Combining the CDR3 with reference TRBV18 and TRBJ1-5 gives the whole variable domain NAGVMQNPRHLVRRRGQEARLRCSPMKGHSHVYWYRQLPEEGLKFMVYLQKENIIDESGMPKERFSAEFPKEGPSILRIQQVVRGDSAAYFCASSPGGRGTNQPQHFGDGTRLSIL.